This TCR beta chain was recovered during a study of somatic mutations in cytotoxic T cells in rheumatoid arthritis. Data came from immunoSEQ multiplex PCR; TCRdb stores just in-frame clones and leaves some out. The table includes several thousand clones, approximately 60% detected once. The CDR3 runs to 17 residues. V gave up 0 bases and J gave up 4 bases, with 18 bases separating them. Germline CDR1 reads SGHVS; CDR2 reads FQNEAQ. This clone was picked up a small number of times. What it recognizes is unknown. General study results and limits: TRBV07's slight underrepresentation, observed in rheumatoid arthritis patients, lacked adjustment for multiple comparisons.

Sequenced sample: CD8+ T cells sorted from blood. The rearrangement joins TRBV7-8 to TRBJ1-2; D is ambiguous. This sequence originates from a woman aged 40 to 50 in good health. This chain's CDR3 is CASSLAQAAQTTYGYTF. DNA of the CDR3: TGTGCCAGCAGCTTAGCGCAGGCAGCCCAAACTACCTATGGCTACACCTTC.